A single T cell receptor (beta chain) is shown here with its context. No antigen is known for it. This CDR3 is also generated by other DNA sequences in the sample. The data derive from a study of CD8+ T cells in alopecia areata. Per the germline V gene, CDR1 is SGDLS and CDR2 is YYNGEE. The germline V and J ends were trimmed by 8 bases and 7 bases, with 9 bases remaining between them. This CDR3 is 10 amino acids long. cDNA reverse transcribed from extracted RNA served as the sequencing template. Some clones are missing from TCRdb's copy, which holds only in-frame ones; the method was immunoSEQ multiplex PCR. The table lists 95,000 to 100,000 clones, 50% to 60% of them singletons. Study results and limitations: Unlike in mice, where it was clearer, TCR sharing across patients was less clear, possibly HLA-related. In scalp and blood, many expanded lesional clones persisted during tofacitinib. The treated group had a single nonresponder, limiting CD8+ expansion-response conclusions. Normal scalp showed lower clonality than lesional scalp, especially alopecia totalis/universalis.

Treatment described: oral pan-JAK inhibitor, 5-10 mg twice daily. The clonotype originates from a human donor with alopecia areata. V usage is TRBV9 and J usage is TRBJ1-2, with D uncertain. The input for sequencing was CD8+ T cells sorted from blood, taken between weeks 55 and 65, from a patient treated with tofacitinib. CDR3 DNA sequence: TGTGCCAGTCGCGGGGTTGGCTACACCTTC. It yields the protein CASRGVGYTF.